The 6 T cell receptor beta chains below all came from one sample that was sequenced in a study of post-analysis software for immune sequencing data. General study findings and limits: A few TRBV segments (TRBV5-6, TRBV5-1 and TRBV20-1 among them) occurred more frequently in patients than in controls.

cDNA libraries of TCR beta carried unique molecular identifiers. TCRdb re-analysed the PCR reads in MiXCR, keeping a single row per CDR3 protein. In the table there are 820,000 or so distinct CDR3 sequences, roughly 50% of which are singletons. Their specific antigens are unknown. The sample consisted of blood. The receptors were sampled from a girl aged 5-17 years with multiple sclerosis.

The rearrangement links TRBV20-1 to TRBJ2-1; 9 nucleotides align to TRBD1. The V gene's germline CDR1 is DFQATT and CDR2 SNEGSKA (reference sequence). After removal of 6 bases from V and 8 bases from J, the junction contained 8 bases not matched to a gene. The length of the CDR3 is 13 residues. The CDR3 reads CSAVQGAGDEQFF. CDR3 DNA sequence: TGCAGTGCAGTACAGGGGGCGGGGGATGAGCAGTTCTTC.

The chain is built from TRBV20-1 and TRBJ2-1; D is undetermined. CDR3 length equals 14 residues. Germline V gene sequence: CDR1 DFQATT, CDR2 SNEGSKA (reference sequence). Trimming shortened V by 6 bases and J by 2 bases, and 14 bases separated the two germline ends. The CDR3 nucleotides are TGCAGTGCCACGGCGAGGCCCCCCTACAATGAGCAGTTCTTC. It specifies CSATARPPYNEQFF.

In this sample, this clonotype turned up a few times. The chain couples TRBV20-1 to TRBJ2-1; a weak D match, TRBD2 (6 bases). The germline V and J ends were trimmed by 8 bases and 3 bases, with 20 bases remaining between them. The length of the CDR3 is 15 residues. Looked up from germline, CDR1 is DFQATT and CDR2 is SNEGSKA (reference sequence). The CDR3 sequence is CSPSPSGGSYNEQFF. CDR3 coding DNA: TGCAGTCCCTCACCCTCCGGGGGTAGCTACAATGAGCAGTTCTTC.

The CDR3 sequence: CASSSQGPWVWEQYF. The CDR3 nucleotides are TGCGCCAGCAGCTCACAGGGTCCTTGGGTTTGGGAGCAGTACTTC. The chain couples TRBV5-1 to TRBJ2-5, with D tentatively TRBD1 (6 bases). Germline loops: CDR1 SGHRS, CDR2 YFSETQ. This CDR3 has 15 residues. V lost 3 bases and J lost 11, with 23 bases in between.

This clonotype was recorded a few times. The rearrangement joins TRBV10-3 to TRBJ1-2, with 8 bases fitting TRBD1. Germline V gene sequence: CDR1 ENHRY, CDR2 SYGVKD. There are 14 residues in the CDR3. The trim removed 10 bases at V and 2 bases at J, leaving 9 bases unmatched. Here the CDR3 reads CATWTGRSNYGYTF. CDR3 nucleotide sequence: TGTGCCACCTGGACAGGGCGGTCAAACTATGGCTACACCTTC.

This chain joins TRBV6-1 and TRBJ1-1, with D hard to call. The germline CDR1 and CDR2 sequences are MNHNS and SASEGT. V lost 0 bases, J lost 1 base, and 6 bases lay in between. The CDR3 has 14 amino acids. The CDR3 DNA reads TGTGCCAGCAGTGAAGCGCTTGGGAACACTGAAGCTTTCTTT. This translates into CASSEALGNTEAFF.